This TCR beta chain is drawn from a study of shared clonotypes between healthy human individuals. The study enrolled healthy HIV-negative adults without recent acute infections or vaccinations as donors. Comment on this clone: No antigen is known for it.

Overall study results and limits: Relative to their counterparts shared across all four donors, non-shared clonotypes exhibited diminished generation probabilities.

The authors split each subset's genomic DNA evenly across several immunoSEQ plates. This table comes from immunoSEQ multiplex PCR, and its TCRdb copy is limited to in-frame clones, with some not included. Of approximately 720,000 clones listed, roughly 78% were seen once; the top ten hold 1.5% to 2%. Sequencing was done on a sample of memory CD4+ T cells sorted from blood. The subset: CD45RA-negative fraction. The source of this sequence is a woman between 25 and 40 years old in good health.

CDR3 sequence (DNA): TGTGCCAGCAGCTTGGGTATGGGTTCTGGAAACACCATATATTTT. It yields the protein CASSLGMGSGNTIYF. The J gene is TRBJ1-3, the V gene TRBV5-6, with D unclear. The CDR3 runs 15 residues. The V gene's germline CDR1 is SGHDT and CDR2 YYEEEE. Trimming stripped 0 bases from V and 1 base from J, with 8 bases between.